This T cell receptor beta chain was identified during a study of patients and donors after allogeneic stem cell transplantation. Germline V gene data show CDR1 as DFQATT and CDR2 as SNEGSKA (reference sequence). The CDR3 contains 14 residues. Trimming took 0 bases from V and 5 from J, leaving 12 bases between them. MiXCR was run by TCRdb on the RT-PCR reads, yielding one entry per CDR3 protein. The profile shows approximately 150,000 distinct CDR3 sequences, 24% of them singletons. The source material was blood, either unsorted or a sorted T cell fraction (not recorded which). This clonotype was sampled from a human donor who was either an allogeneic HSCT recipient or a stem cell or donor lymphocyte infusion donor (not recorded which). It is not recorded whose cells these are; they may come from a transplant donor. The chain joins TRBV20-1 to TRBJ2-3, with a possible D match to TRBD2 (6 bases). The CDR3 here is CSARELLGGDTQYF. The DNA of the CDR3 is TGCAGTGCTAGAGAGCTCTTGGGAGGAGATACGCAGTATTTT.